This is a list of T cell receptor beta chains from one sample in a study of T cell responses to AZD1222 COVID-19 vaccine. The table came from immunoSEQ multiplex PCR; TCRdb's copy has only in-frame clones and leaves some out. Of about 96,000 clones in the sample, 75% to 90% were seen once. Material: peripheral blood, obtained on day 0 of AZD1222 vaccination. The receptor set was obtained from an adult in good health. Each CDR3 is given without its conserved first and last residue. The order of the fields is V gene, J gene, D gene, CDR3 protein. The D gene is left open where the match is weak.

>TRBV18|TRBJ1-3|-
ASSAYGRGTSGNTIY
>TRBV19|TRBJ2-5|-
ASSAQETQY
>TRBV9|TRBJ1-5|TRBD1
ASSGTGNSNQPQH
>TRBV19|TRBJ1-2|-
ASSIKGRVDYGYT
>TRBV5-1|TRBJ1-2|-
ASSLRLGDYGYT
>TRBV19|TRBJ1-6|TRBD1
ASSVTGGGSPLH
>TRBV5-1|TRBJ1-4|-
ASSRTLENEKLF
>TRBV7-8|TRBJ2-1|TRBD1
ASSSALDRGLKQF
>TRBV19|TRBJ1-4|-
ASNPDRRNEKLF
>TRBV28|TRBJ2-7|-
ASSLPGGAD
>TRBV6-5|TRBJ1-1|-
ASIQTGNTEAF
>TRBV12-3/TRBV12-4|TRBJ1-4|-
ASSPGHREKLF
>TRBV28|TRBJ1-6|-
ATTTNWGGSPLH
>TRBV29-1|TRBJ2-3|-
SVDPPDTQY
>TRBV3-1/TRBV3-2|TRBJ2-7|-
ASSPFICSGGRDRGEQY
>TRBV2|TRBJ2-7|-
ASKEGTVEQY
>TRBV5-1|TRBJ2-7|-
ASSLDDSLAQY
>TRBV14|TRBJ2-1|-
ASSQTDTQQF
>TRBV7-9|TRBJ2-2|-
ASSPTKGDTGELF
>TRBV7-3|TRBJ1-6|-
ASSLSPRGAANSPLH
>TRBV30|TRBJ1-5|-
AWSSGDQPQH
>TRBV5-1|TRBJ2-7|TRBD1
ASSLVGQGPYEQY
>TRBV4-1|TRBJ1-5|-
ASSQGGGAVVNQPQH